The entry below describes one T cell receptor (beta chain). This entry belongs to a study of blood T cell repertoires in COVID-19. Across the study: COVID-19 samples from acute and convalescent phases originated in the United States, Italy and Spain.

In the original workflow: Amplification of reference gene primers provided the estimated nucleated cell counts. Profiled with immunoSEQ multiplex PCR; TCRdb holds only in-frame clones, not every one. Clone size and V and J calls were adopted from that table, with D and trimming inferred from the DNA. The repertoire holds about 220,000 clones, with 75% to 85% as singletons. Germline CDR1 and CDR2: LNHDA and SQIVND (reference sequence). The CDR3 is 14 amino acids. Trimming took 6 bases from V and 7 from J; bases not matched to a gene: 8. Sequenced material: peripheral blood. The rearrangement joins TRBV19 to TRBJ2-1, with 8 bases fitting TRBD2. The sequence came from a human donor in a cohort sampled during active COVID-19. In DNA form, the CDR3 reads TGTGCCAGTAGGGCCGCGGGAGGATCGAATGAGCAGTTCTTC. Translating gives CASRAAGGSNEQFF. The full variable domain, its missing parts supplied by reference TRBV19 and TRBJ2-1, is DGGITQSPKYLFRKEGQNVTLSCEQNLNHDAMYWYRQDPGQGLRLIYYSQIVNDFQKGDIAEGYSVSREKKESFPLTVTSAQKNPTAFYLCASRAAGGSNEQFFGPGTRLTVL.